The 3 T cell receptor beta chains presented below share a single source sample, sequenced in a study of T cell responses to AZD1222 COVID-19 vaccine (dated by TCRdb to 2020 to 2023). The meaning of the sample's time point label: baseline before first vaccination. Receptor libraries were prepared by the immunoSEQ multiplex PCR assay. The source is immuneACCESS, and TCRdb retained only in-frame sequences with V and J called. Part of the clones is not carried over; for the studies checked, unresolved V genes explain less than half of this, and the remainder is unexplained. The table for this sample lists roughly 150,000 clones; roughly 91% of them were counted only once. Over 7.5% of the sample lies in the top ten. Sequences were derived from peripheral blood, sampled on day 0 of AZD1222 vaccination. These TCRs come from an adult in good health.

This clone is a singleton in its sample. The chain carries TRBV24-1 and TRBJ1-1, with 10 bases fitting TRBD1. Germline V gives CDR1 KGHDR, CDR2 SFDVKD. The trim removed 9 bases at V and 3 bases at J, leaving 3 bases unmatched. This CDR3 comprises 13 residues. The CDR3 sequence is CATEGTGDTEAFF. The CDR3, as DNA: TGTGCCACCGAAGGGACAGGGGACACTGAAGCTTTCTTT.

The V gene is TRBV12-5, the J gene TRBJ1-3; D uncertain. V lost 9 bases to trimming and J lost 2 bases, with 14 bases between them. Germline-derived CDR1 and CDR2 are LGHNT and FRNRAP. The CDR3 runs to 14 residues. CDR3 amino acids: CASALNRAGNTIYF. CDR3 DNA sequence: TGTGCTAGCGCGTTAAACAGAGCTGGAAACACCATATATTTT.

CDR3 residues: CASSELGANVLTF. The CDR3, as DNA: TGTGCCAGCAGTGAACTGGGGGCCAACGTCCTGACTTTC. The chain employs TRBV2 and TRBJ2-6; D is uncertain. This CDR3 is 13 amino acids long. Germline-derived CDR1 and CDR2 are SNHLY and FYNNEI. V lost 2 bases and J 4 bases, leaving 3 bases between the germline ends.